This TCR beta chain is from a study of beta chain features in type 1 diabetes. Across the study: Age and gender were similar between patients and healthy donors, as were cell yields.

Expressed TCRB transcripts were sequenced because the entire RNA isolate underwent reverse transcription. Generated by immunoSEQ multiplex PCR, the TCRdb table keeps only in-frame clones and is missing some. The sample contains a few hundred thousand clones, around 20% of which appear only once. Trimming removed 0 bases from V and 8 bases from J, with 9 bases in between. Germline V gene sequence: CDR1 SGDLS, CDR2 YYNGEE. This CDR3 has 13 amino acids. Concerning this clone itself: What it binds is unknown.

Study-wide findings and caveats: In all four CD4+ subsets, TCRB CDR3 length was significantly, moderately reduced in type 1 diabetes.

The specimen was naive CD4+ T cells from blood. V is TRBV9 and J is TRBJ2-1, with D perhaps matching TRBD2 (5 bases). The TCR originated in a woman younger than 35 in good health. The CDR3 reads CASSVEGGYEQFF. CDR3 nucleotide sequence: TGTGCCAGCAGCGTAGAAGGCGGGTATGAGCAGTTCTTC.